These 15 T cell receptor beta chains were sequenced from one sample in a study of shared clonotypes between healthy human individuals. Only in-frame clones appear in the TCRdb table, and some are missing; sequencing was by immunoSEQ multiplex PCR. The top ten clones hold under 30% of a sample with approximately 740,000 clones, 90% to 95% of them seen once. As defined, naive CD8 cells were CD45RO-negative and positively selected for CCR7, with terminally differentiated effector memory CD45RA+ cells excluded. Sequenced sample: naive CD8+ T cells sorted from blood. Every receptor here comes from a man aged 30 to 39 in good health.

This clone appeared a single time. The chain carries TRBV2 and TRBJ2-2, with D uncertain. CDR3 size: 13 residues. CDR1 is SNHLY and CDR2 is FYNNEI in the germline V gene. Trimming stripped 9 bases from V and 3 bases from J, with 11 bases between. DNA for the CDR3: TGTGCCAGTTCCGGCAGTGACACCGGGGAGCTGTTTTTT. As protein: CASSGSDTGELFF.

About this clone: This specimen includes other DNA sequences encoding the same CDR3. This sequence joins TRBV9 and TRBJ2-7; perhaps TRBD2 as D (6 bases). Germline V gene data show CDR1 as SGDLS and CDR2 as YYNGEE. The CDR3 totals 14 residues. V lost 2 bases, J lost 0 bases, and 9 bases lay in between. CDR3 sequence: CASSVGGFSYEQYF. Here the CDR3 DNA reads TGTGCCAGCAGCGTGGGGGGATTCTCCTACGAGCAGTACTTC.

CDR3 DNA sequence: TGTGCCAGCAGCGATAGGGACTCTGGGGCCAACGTCCTGACTTTC. Protein product: CASSDRDSGANVLTF. The chain recombines TRBV5-4 with TRBJ2-6, with D uncertain. Germline CDR1 SGHNT, CDR2 YYREEE (reference sequence). The V end was cut by 4 bases, the J end by 0 bases, with 8 bases between. This CDR3 region has 15 residues.

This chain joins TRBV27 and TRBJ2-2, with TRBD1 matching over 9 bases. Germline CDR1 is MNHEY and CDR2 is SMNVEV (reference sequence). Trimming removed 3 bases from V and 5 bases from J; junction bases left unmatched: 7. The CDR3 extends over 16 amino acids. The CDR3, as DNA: TGTGCCAGCAGTTTGGCCGGGACAGGGTTAACCGGGGAGCTGTTTTTT. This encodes CASSLAGTGLTGELFF.

CDR3 nucleotide sequence: TGTGCCAGCAGTGCCCTTGGGACAGGCGAAGAGACCCAGTACTTC. Translating gives CASSALGTGEETQYF. The chain has TRBV27 and TRBJ2-5; the match to TRBD1 covers 8 bases. V lost 5 bases, J lost 3 bases, and 8 bases stayed unmatched. Germline CDR1 is MNHEY and CDR2 is SMNVEV (reference sequence). The CDR3 runs to 15 residues.

In nucleotides, the CDR3 is TGTGCCAGCAGCTTAGAAAGAGGGGCACAGGGGTGGAACACCGGGGAGCTGTTTTTT. This translates into CASSLERGAQGWNTGELFF. The chain has TRBV7-9 and TRBJ2-2, with 7 nucleotides matching TRBD1. The CDR3 runs 19 residues. Germline V CDR1 and CDR2: SEHNR, FQNEAQ (reference sequence). Unmatched junction bases numbered 12, after V lost 1 base and J lost 1 base.

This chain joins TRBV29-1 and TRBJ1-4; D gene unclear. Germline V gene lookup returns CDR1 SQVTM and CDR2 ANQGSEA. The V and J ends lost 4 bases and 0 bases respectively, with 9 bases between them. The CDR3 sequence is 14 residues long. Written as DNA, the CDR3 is TGCAGCGTTGTCCGGGTTGCAACTAATGAAAAACTGTTTTTT. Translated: CSVVRVATNEKLFF.

CDR3 sequence: CASTRSGAPGETQYF. CDR3 sequence (DNA): TGTGCCAGCACCCGGTCCGGGGCCCCGGGGGAGACCCAGTACTTC. This sequence joins TRBV9 and TRBJ2-5; D may correspond to TRBD1 or TRBD2 (5 bases each). The length of the CDR3 is 15 residues. The V end was cut by 6 bases, the J end by 5 bases, with 20 bases between. Per germline, CDR1 SGDLS and CDR2 YYNGEE.

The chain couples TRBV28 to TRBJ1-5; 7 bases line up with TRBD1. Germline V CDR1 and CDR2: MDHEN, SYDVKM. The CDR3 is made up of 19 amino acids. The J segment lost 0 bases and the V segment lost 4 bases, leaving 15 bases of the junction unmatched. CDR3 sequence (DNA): TGTGCCAGCAGTTCACTTTACTCAGACAGGGAGAATAGCAATCAGCCCCAGCATTTT. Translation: CASSSLYSDRENSNQPQHF.

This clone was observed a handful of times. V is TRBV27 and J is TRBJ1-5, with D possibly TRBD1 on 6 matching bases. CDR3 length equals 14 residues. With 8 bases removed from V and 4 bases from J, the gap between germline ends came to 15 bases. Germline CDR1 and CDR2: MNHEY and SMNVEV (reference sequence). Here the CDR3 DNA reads TGTGCCAGCCGAGGGGGAGGGTCAAATCAGCCCCAGCATTTT. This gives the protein CASRGGGSNQPQHF.

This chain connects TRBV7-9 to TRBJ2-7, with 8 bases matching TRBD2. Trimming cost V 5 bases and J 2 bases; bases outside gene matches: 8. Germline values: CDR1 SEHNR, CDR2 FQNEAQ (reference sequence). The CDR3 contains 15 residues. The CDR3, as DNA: TGTGCCAGCAGCCCACATAGCGGGACGACCTACGAGCAGTACTTC. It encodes CASSPHSGTTYEQYF.

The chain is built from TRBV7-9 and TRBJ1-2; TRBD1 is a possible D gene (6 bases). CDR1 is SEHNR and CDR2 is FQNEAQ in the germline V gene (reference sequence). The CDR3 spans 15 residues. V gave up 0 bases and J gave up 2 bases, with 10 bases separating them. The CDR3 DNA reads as TGTGCCAGCAGCTTAGCTGGGGGCAGAAACTATGGCTACACCTTC. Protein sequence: CASSLAGGRNYGYTF.

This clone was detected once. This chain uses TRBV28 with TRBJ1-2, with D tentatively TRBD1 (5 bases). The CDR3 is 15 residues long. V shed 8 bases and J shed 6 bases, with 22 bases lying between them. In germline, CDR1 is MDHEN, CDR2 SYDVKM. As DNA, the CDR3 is TGTGCCAGCGAAAAGGACCCCGGGCAGGGTAATGGCTACACCTTC. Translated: CASEKDPGQGNGYTF.

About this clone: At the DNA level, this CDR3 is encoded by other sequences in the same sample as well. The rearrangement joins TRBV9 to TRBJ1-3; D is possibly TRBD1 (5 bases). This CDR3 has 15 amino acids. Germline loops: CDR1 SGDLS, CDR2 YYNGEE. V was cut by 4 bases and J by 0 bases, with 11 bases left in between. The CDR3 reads CASSPGGGSGNTIYF. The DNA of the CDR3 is TGTGCCAGCAGCCCCGGGGGGGGCTCTGGAAACACCATATATTTT.

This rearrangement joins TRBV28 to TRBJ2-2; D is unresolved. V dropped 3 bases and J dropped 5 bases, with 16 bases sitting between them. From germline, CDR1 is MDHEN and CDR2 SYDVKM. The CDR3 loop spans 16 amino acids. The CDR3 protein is CASSFLMADVTGELFF. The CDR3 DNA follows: TGTGCCAGCAGTTTTTTGATGGCAGACGTTACCGGGGAGCTGTTTTTT.